The T cell receptor (beta chain) described here comes from a study of CD8+CD57+ T cells in acquired aplastic anemia. TCR beta VDJ and CDR3 profiling used genomic DNA as template. TCRdb re-called the reads with MiXCR, one entry per CDR3 protein. The data show just over 150,000 distinct CDR3 sequences, 45% to 50% seen once. The ends were cut back, 6 bases at V and 3 bases at J, with 14 bases in the middle. CDR1 is SQVTM, CDR2 ANQGSEA, per germline. This CDR3 comprises 14 residues. The authors sequenced patients whose flow cytometry had shown CD8+CD57+ cell expansion. The sequence derives from a human donor with aplastic anemia. V and J are TRBV29-1 and TRBJ2-2, with a weak D call TRBD2 (6 bases). Sample: sorted CD4+, CD8+, or CD8+CD57+ T cells (not recorded which) from PBMCs. The CDR3 reads CSVLGGLDTGELFF. The DNA of the CDR3 is TGCAGCGTCCTCGGGGGTTTGGACACCGGGGAGCTGTTTTTT.